This entry lists 5 T cell receptor beta chains sequenced from one sample in a study of blood T cell repertoires in COVID-19. Here immunoSEQ multiplex PCR was the method, and the copy in TCRdb shows in-frame clones only, minus some. Found here are 350,000 to 400,000 clones, more than 85% of them singletons; the top ten hold around 0.86%. The sample comprised PBMCs or T cells enriched from blood (not recorded which). Receptor source: a woman in her forties who had been exposed to COVID-19.

The CDR3 nucleotides are TGTGCCAGCAGTCCCGGGGACAGTCTACGAATATCGAACACCGGGGAGCTGTTTTTT. It yields the protein CASSPGDSLRISNTGELFF. The rearrangement uses TRBV11-3 and TRBJ2-2; 7 bases are a match to TRBD1. Germline V gene data show CDR1 as SGHNT and CDR2 as YENEEA. Trimming at V came to 6 bases and at J to 0 bases, leaving 16 bases not matched to a gene. CDR3 length equals 19 residues.

The gene calls are TRBV19 and TRBJ1-2, with 11 bases lining up with TRBD1. V was pared by 3 bases and J by 4 bases, with 10 bases of the junction left unmatched. The CDR3 has 17 residues. Germline V gives CDR1 LNHDA, CDR2 SQIVND (reference sequence). CDR3 DNA sequence: TGTGCCAGTAGTATCCAAGGACAGGGGGCGCGTAGCTATGGCTACACCTTC. This gives the protein CASSIQGQGARSYGYTF.

CDR3 sequence (DNA): TGTGCCAGTAGTATGGGACTAGCGGGGAACGGGGGGAATGAGCAGTTCTTC. This translates into CASSMGLAGNGGNEQFF. The V and J genes are TRBV19 and TRBJ2-1; TRBD2 matches at 13 bases. Germline loops: CDR1 LNHDA, CDR2 SQIVND (reference sequence). This CDR3 is built from 17 residues. The V gene end was trimmed by 3 bases and the J gene end by 7 bases; junction bases not matched to a gene: 9.

V usage is TRBV7-2 and J usage is TRBJ1-6; 10 nucleotides line up with TRBD1. The CDR3 runs 16 residues. Germline trimming cut 4 bases from V and 4 bases from J; bases unmatched to any gene: 4. Germline V gene lookup returns CDR1 SGHTA and CDR2 FQGNSA. CDR3 sequence (DNA): TGTGCCAGCAGCTCGGGACAGGGGCTTTATAATTCACCCCTCCACTTT. It yields the protein CASSSGQGLYNSPLHF.

The chain links TRBV7-2 to TRBJ2-5; no clear D gene. The CDR3 length is 13 residues. V was shortened by 1 base and J by 2 bases, with 5 bases between the two germline ends. From germline, CDR1 is SGHTA and CDR2 FQGNSA. The DNA for the CDR3 is TGTGCCAGCAGCTTAGACGGGCAAGAGACCCAGTACTTC. Its translation is CASSLDGQETQYF.